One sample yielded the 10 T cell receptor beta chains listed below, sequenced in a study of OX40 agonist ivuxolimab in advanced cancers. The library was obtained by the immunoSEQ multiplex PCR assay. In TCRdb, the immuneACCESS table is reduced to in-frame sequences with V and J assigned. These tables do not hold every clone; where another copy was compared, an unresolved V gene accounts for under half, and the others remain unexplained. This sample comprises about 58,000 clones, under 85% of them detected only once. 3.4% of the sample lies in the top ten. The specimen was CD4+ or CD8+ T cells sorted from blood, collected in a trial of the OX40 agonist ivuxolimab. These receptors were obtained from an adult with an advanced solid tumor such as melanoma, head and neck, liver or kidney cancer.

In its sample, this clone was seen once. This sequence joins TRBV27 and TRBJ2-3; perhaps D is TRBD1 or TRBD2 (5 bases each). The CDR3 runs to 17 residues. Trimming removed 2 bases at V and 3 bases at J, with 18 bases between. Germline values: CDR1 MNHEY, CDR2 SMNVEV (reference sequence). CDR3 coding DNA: TGTGCCAGCAGTTTAGGTGTCTCCGGGGCAGGGACAGATACGCAGTATTTT. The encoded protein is CASSLGVSGAGTDTQYF.

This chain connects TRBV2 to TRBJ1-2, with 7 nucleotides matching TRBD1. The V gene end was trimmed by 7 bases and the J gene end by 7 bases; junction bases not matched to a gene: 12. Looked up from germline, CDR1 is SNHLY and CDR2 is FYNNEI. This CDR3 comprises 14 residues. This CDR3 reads CASNVMGTVGGYTF. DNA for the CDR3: TGTGCCAGCAACGTTATGGGGACAGTCGGTGGCTACACCTTC. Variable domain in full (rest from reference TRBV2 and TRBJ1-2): EPEVTQTPSHQVTQMGQEVILRCVPISNHLYFYWYRQILGQKVEFLVSFYNNEISEKSEIFDDQFSVERPDGSNFTLKIRSTKLEDSAMYFCASNVMGTVGGYTFGSGTRLTVV.

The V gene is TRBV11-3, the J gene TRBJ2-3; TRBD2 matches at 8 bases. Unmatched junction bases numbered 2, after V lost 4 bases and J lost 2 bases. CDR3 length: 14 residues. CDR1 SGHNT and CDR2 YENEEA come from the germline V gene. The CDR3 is CASSSGGPTDTQYF. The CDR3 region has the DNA TGTGCCAGCAGCTCGGGGGGGCCCACAGATACGCAGTATTTT.

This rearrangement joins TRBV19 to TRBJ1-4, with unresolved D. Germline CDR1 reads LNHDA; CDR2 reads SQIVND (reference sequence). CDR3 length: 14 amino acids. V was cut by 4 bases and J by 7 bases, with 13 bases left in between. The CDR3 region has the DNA TGTGCCAGTAGTAACGGCCAGGTCGGTGAAAAACTGTTTTTT. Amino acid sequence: CASSNGQVGEKLFF.

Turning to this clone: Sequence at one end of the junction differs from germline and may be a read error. The CDR3: CAWREPSGSHNEQFF. The CDR3 DNA reads TGTGCCTGGAGGGAGCCTAGCGGCTCCCACAATGAGCAGTTCTTC. The chain employs TRBV30 and TRBJ2-1, with 7 positions matching TRBD2. CDR3 length: 15 amino acids. The germline V gene has CDR1 GTSNPN and CDR2 SVGIG (reference sequence).

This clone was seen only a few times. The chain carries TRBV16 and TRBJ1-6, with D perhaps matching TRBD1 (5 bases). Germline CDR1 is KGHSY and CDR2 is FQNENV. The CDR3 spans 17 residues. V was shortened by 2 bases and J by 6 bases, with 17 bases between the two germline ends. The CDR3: CASSQLWGALTNSPLHF. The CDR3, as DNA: TGTGCCAGCAGCCAACTGTGGGGCGCGTTAACTAATTCACCCCTCCACTTT.

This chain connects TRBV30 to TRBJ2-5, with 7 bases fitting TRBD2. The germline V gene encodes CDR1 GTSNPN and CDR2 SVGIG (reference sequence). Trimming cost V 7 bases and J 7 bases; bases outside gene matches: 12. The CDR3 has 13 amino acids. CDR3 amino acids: CASQWGWGGTQYF. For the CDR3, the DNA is TGTGCCTCGCAGTGGGGTTGGGGGGGGACCCAGTACTTC.

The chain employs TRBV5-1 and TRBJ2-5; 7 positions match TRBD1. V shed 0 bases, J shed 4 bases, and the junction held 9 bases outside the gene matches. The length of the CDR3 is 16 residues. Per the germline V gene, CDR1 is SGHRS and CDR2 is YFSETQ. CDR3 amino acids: CASSLEAGGFIETQYF. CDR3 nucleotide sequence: TGCGCCAGCAGCTTGGAGGCAGGGGGTTTTATAGAGACCCAGTACTTC.

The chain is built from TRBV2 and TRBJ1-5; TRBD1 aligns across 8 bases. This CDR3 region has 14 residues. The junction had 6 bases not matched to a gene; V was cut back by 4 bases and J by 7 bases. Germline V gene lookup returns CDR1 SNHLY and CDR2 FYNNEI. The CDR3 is CASSGGDRHQPQHF. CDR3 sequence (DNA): TGTGCCAGCAGTGGAGGGGACAGGCACCAGCCCCAGCATTTT.

CDR3 sequence: CASSSAGQSSYEQYF. The CDR3 DNA reads TGTGCCAGCAGCTCAGCGGGACAGAGCTCCTACGAGCAGTACTTC. The gene calls are TRBV5-6 and TRBJ2-7, with D perhaps matching TRBD1 or TRBD2 (7 bases each). Per the germline V gene, CDR1 is SGHDT and CDR2 is YYEEEE. Trimming stripped 3 bases from V and 0 bases from J, with 13 bases between. CDR3 length: 15 amino acids.